Listed below are T cell receptor beta chains from one sample, sequenced in a study of low-dose radiotherapy and immunotherapy resistance in tumors. TCRdb processed the reads anew with MiXCR; each CDR3 protein has one entry. The sample carries approximately 47,000 distinct CDR3 sequences, roughly 12% recorded once. The source material was PBMCs, sampled before treatment. The receptors come from a female donor with ovarian cancer. CDR3s include the opening cysteine and the closing phenylalanine or tryptophan. D genes are given only for firm matches. Clone size is given for some rows only: seen once, a few or many times, or a class if the clone is expanded.

>TRBJ2-7|many|TRBV28|TRBD2
CASSLSAGGSYEQYF
TGTGCCAGCAGTTTGTCTGCGGGGGGATCCTACGAGCAGTACTTC
>TRBJ2-5|many|TRBV13|-
CASSLGGSQETQYF
TGTGCCAGCAGCTTAGGTGGTAGCCAAGAGACCCAGTACTTC
>TRBJ2-6|-|TRBV7-2|-
CASSLAGRHLGHWANVLTF
TGTGCCAGCAGCTTAGCCGGCCGGCACCTCGGTCACTGGGCCAACGTCCTGACTTTC
>TRBJ2-3|many|TRBV5-5|TRBD2
CASSSGLAGAGDTQYF
TGTGCCAGCAGCTCCGGACTAGCGGGAGCTGGAGATACGCAGTATTTT
>TRBJ1-4|-|TRBV28|-
CASSSPGGNEKLFFF
-
>TRBJ2-7|many|TRBV6-2/TRBV6-3|-
CASRHNRQTYEQYF
TGTGCCAGCAGGCACAACCGACAGACCTACGAGCAGTACTTC
>TRBJ2-7|many|TRBV28|TRBD1
CASSLWDSFYEQYF
TGTGCCAGCAGTTTGTGGGACAGCTTCTACGAGCAGTACTTC
>TRBJ2-3|many|TRBV5-1|TRBD2
CASSFGLARPGDTQYF
TGCGCCAGCAGCTTTGGACTAGCACGGCCTGGGGATACGCAGTATTTT
>TRBJ1-6|-|TRBV21-1|-
CASSNGRQGLSPLHF
TGTGCCAGCAGCAACGGACGACAGGGTTTGTCACCCCTCCACTTT
>TRBJ1-4|many|TRBV5-1|TRBD1
CASSWTGSTNEKLFF
TGCGCCAGCAGCTGGACAGGGAGTACTAATGAAAAACTGTTTTTT
>TRBJ1-2|many|TRBV6-6|-
CASRSPAGDGFYGYTF
TGTGCCAGCAGATCACCCGCCGGGGACGGGTTCTATGGCTACACCTTC
>TRBJ1-5|many|TRBV6-2/TRBV6-3|-
CASSPDSYSNQPQHF
TGTGCCAGCAGTCCAGACAGTTATAGCAATCAGCCCCAGCATTTT
>TRBJ2-7|many|TRBV10-2|-
CASNPGQTYEQYF
TGCGCCAGCAACCCGGGACAAACCTACGAGCAGTACTTC
>TRBJ2-3|many|TRBV12-3/TRBV12-4|-
CASPPRGGSIGGFTDTQYF
TGTGCCAGCCCCCCTCGAGGGGGGAGTATCGGAGGGTTCACAGATACGCAGTATTTT
>TRBJ2-7|many|TRBV29-1|-
CSAQASSYEQYF
TGCAGCGCTCAGGCGTCCTCCTACGAGCAGTACTTC
>TRBJ1-4|many|TRBV18|TRBD1
CASRQGSTNEKLFF
TGTGCCAGCAGACAGGGTTCAACTAATGAAAAACTGTTTTTT
>TRBJ2-7|-|TRBV28|TRBD2
CASSFRVGRYEQYF
TGTGCCAGCAGTTTCAGGGTCGGGAGGTACGAGCAGTACTTC
>TRBJ2-1|many|TRBV19|TRBD2
CASINTFGLAGQNEQFF
TGTGCCAGTATAAATACATTCGGACTAGCGGGCCAAAATGAGCAGTTCTTC
>TRBJ2-7|few|TRBV7-9|-
CASSPDWTYEQYF
TGTGCCAGCAGCCCGGACTGGACCTACGAGCAGTACTTC
>TRBJ2-1|-|TRBV12-3/TRBV12-4|-
CASSLESSSNEQFF
TGTGCCAGCAGTTTGGAGTCTAGCTCGAATGAGCAGTTCTTC
>TRBJ1-3|many|TRBV29-1|-
CSVDSPEGGNTIYF
TGCAGCGTTGATTCCCCGGAAGGTGGAAACACCATATATTTT
>TRBJ2-7|many|TRBV29-1|TRBD2
CSVEEGLGGYEQYF
TGCAGCGTTGAAGAGGGACTAGGGGGCTACGAGCAGTACTTC
>TRBJ1-5|many|TRBV6-6|-
CASSYSRGDRGNQPQHF
TGTGCCAGCAGTTACTCGAGGGGGGACCGGGGCAATCAGCCCCAGCATTTT
>TRBJ1-5|many|TRBV2|-
CASSAERGDQPQHF
TGTGCCAGCAGCGCAGAGAGAGGGGATCAGCCCCAGCATTTT
>TRBJ1-1|many|TRBV27|TRBD1
CASSRTGVPEAFF
TGTGCCAGCAGCCGGACAGGGGTCCCTGAAGCTTTCTTT
>TRBJ1-3|many|TRBV6-2/TRBV6-3|-
CASNRVDSGNTIYF
TGTGCCAGCAACCGGGTCGACTCTGGAAACACCATATATTTT